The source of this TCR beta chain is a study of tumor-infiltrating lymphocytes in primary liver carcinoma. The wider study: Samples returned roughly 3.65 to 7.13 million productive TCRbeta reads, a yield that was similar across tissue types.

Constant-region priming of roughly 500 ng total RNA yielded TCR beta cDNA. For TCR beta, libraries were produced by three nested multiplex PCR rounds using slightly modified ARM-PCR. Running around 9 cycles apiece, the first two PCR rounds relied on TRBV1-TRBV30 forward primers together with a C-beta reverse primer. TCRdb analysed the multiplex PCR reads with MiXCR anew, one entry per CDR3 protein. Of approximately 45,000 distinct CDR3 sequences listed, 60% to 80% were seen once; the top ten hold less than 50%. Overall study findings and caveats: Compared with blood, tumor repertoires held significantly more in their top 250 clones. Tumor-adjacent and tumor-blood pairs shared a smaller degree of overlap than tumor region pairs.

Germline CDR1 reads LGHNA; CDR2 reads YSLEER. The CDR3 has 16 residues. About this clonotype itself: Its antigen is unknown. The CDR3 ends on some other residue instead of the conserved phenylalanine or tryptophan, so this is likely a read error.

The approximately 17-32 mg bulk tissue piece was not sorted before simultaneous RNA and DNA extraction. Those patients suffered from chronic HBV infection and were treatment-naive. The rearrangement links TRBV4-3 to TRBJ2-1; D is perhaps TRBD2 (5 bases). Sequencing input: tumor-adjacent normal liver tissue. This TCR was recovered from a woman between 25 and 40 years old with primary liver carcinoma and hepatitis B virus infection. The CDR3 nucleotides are TGCGCTAGCAGCCAAGATACGGGAAGCTCCTACAATGAGCAGTTCTCC. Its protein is CASSQDTGSSYNEQFS.